This T cell receptor (beta chain) comes out of a study of tumor-infiltrating lymphocytes in localized non-small cell lung cancer (dated by TCRdb to about 2021). Regarding the complete study: The cohort included patients whose samples were collected after neoadjuvant chemotherapy, as well as both smokers and never-smokers and several histologies. A total of approximately 50 patients were part of the paired comparison of immunoSEQ T-cell fraction between tumor and uninvolved lung. The overall ICON cohort comprised some 140 surgical patients with localized non-small cell lung cancer whose tumors were resected. Alongside flow cytometry, multiplex immunofluorescence, RNA-seq, exome sequencing and proteomics, TCR sequencing was applied to the same patients as one of several integrated assays. Each patient provided resected tumor tissue plus uninvolved lung tissue from the same patient, with the uninvolved lung tissue described as non-adjacent to the tumor.

A remark on this clone: Its binding antigen is unknown. No quality values exist for individual bases; no much larger clone is one base distant.

The investigation overall reported the following: Recurrence-free survival showed no association with tumor T-cell fraction measured by TCR sequencing (p = 0.61). Because different assays used different pieces of the same tissue, intratumor heterogeneity could not be separated from technical variation. Consistent with immunofluorescence CD3 counts, TCRbeta sequencing supported greater T cell infiltration in tumors than in uninvolved lung tissue. The TCR-derived T-cell fraction showed no difference between the flow cytometry-defined immunotypes IM1 (good prognosis) and IM2 (poor prognosis). Since assay coverage differed from patient to patient depending on how much tissue was available, TCR sequencing was done for only a subset of the cohort.

The first patient joined ICON in early 2016, and enrollment wrapped up when the last patient was enrolled in September 2018. From a subcohort of approximately 76 patients, fresh tumor and matched uninvolved tissue were collected for in-depth immune analyses, including TCR sequencing. DNA isolated from bulk tissue, without cell sorting, was used for TCR sequencing. The T-cell fraction in tumor and uninvolved lung tissue was obtained from TCR sequencing using the immunoSEQ assay. The paper's processing steps were these. In the survival analysis, patients were divided into a high T-cell fraction group (upper tertile) and a low T-cell fraction group (lower two tertiles), and the two groups were compared using a log-rank test. Paired tumor versus uninvolved lung differences in T-cell fraction were tested with a signed-rank test. Entries here come from immuneACCESS through TCRdb and include only in-frame sequences with V and J called. Some clones fail to appear in such tables; in the studies checked, an unresolved V gene covers under half of the shortfall, and the cause of the remainder is unknown. The V and J calls and the clone size are those of that table, but D and trimming were determined from the DNA. The sample includes 27,000 or so clones, with 80% to 90% observed a single time. Approximately 2% of the sample comes from the top ten.

The sequence derives from a human donor with non-small cell lung cancer. The sample taken for sequencing was lung tumor tissue.

The CDR3 protein sequence reads: CASRPAGREQYF. The nucleotide sequence is TGTGCCAGCAGACCGGCCGGGCGCGAGCAGTACTTC. The chain is assembled from TRBV28 and TRBJ2-7; the D gene lacks a confident call. The CDR3 holds 12 amino acids from the cysteine to the phenylalanine. Just CDR3 DNA is preserved here, 36 bases in frame from base 1. V is pared back by 6 bases and J by 6 bases, with 12 bases lying between the germline termini. Via the germline V gene, CDR1 is MDHEN and CDR2 SYDVKM. With the rest looked up from the reference TRBV28 and TRBJ2-7 genes rather than sequenced, the full variable domain is DVKVTQSSRYLVKRTGEKVFLECVQDMDHENMFWYRQDPGLGLRLIYFSYDVKMKEKGDIPEGYSVSREKKERFSLILESASTNQTSMYLCASRPAGREQYFGPGTRLTVT.